One sample yielded the 27 T cell receptor beta chains listed below, sequenced in a study of blood T cell repertoires in COVID-19. Repertoires were generated with immunoSEQ multiplex PCR, while TCRdb's copy carries only in-frame clones and drops some. Among hundreds of thousands of clones listed, roughly 88% were seen once. The specimen sequenced was PBMCs or T cells enriched from blood (not recorded which). The receptors come from a woman aged 50 to 65 with acute COVID-19.

The genes are TRBV5-1 and TRBJ2-7, with a weak D call TRBD2 (5 bases). The germline gives CDR1 SGHRS, CDR2 YFSETQ. This CDR3 is built from 15 residues. Trimming removed 3 bases from V and 1 base from J, with 14 bases in between. The CDR3 region is CASSSYSTTSYEQYF. For the CDR3, the DNA is TGCGCCAGCAGCTCCTACTCGACTACGTCCTACGAGCAGTACTTC.

This sequence joins TRBV12-5 and TRBJ2-1; 8 nucleotides align to TRBD1. V gave up 6 bases and J gave up 7 bases; unmatched junction bases: 14. The CDR3 consists of 16 residues. Germline V gene sequence: CDR1 LGHNT, CDR2 FRNRAP. For the CDR3, the DNA is TGTGCTAGTGGCGCCGGGGACAGGCGGAGTGGGAATGAGCAGTTCTTC. It encodes CASGAGDRRSGNEQFF.

The rearrangement links TRBV21-1 to TRBJ2-7; TRBD1 is taken as the D call from the table, unchecked against the DNA. TRBV21-1 is recorded as a pseudogene. CDR3 size: 14 residues. The CDR3 DNA is TGTGCCAGCAGCAATCGGGACACCGTCTACGAGCAGTACTTC. This gives the protein CASSNRDTVYEQYF.

This clone has only one observation. This chain connects TRBV18 to TRBJ1-5, with TRBD1 as a possible D gene (5 bases). The CDR3 has 15 residues. V lost 0 bases and J lost 4, with 10 bases in between. In germline, CDR1 is KGHSH, CDR2 LQKENI. CDR3 sequence (DNA): TGTGCCAGCTCACCACCCCCAGGGTCTAATCAGCCCCAGCATTTT. It encodes CASSPPPGSNQPQHF.

The rearrangement uses TRBV18 and TRBJ1-4, with 9 bases aligning to TRBD1. The V and J ends lost 3 bases and 7 bases, in that order; junction bases with no gene match: 6. The length of the CDR3 is 15 residues. CDR1 is KGHSH, CDR2 LQKENI, per germline. Here the CDR3 reads CASSPGQGMSEKLFF. The DNA of the CDR3 is TGTGCCAGCTCACCCGGACAGGGGATGAGTGAAAAACTGTTTTTT.

This rearrangement joins TRBV4-1 to TRBJ2-7, with 11 bases identical to TRBD2. The germline V gene has CDR1 MGHRA and CDR2 YSYEKL. The CDR3 has 18 amino acids. Trimming cost V 1 base and J 3 bases; bases outside gene matches: 11. DNA for the CDR3: TGCGCCAGCAGCCAAGTAACTAGCGGGGGTACCGGCTACTACGAGCAGTACTTC. Amino acid sequence: CASSQVTSGGTGYYEQYF.

As for this clone: At the DNA level, this CDR3 is encoded by other sequences in the same sample as well. V usage is TRBV5-1 and J usage is TRBJ2-3; no clear D gene. Trimming pared 0 bases from V and 6 bases from J, leaving 2 bases between. Germline assignment: CDR1 SGHRS and CDR2 YFSETQ. CDR3 size: 11 residues. The CDR3 DNA reads as TGCGCCAGCAGCTTGGCTGATACGCAGTATTTT. Its translation: CASSLADTQYF. Based on the CDR3 plus reference TRBV5-1 and TRBJ2-3, the full variable domain is KAGVTQTPRYLIKTRGQQVTLSCSPISGHRSVSWYQQTPGQGLQFLFEYFSETQRNKGNFPGRFSGRQFSNSRSEMNVSTLELGDSALYLCASSLADTQYFGPGTRLTVL.

This sequence joins TRBV6-7 and TRBJ2-3; 7 positions match TRBD1. TRBV6-7 counts as an open reading frame of uncertain function. Germline trimming cut 5 bases from V and 2 bases from J; bases unmatched to any gene: 4. The CDR3 loop spans 14 amino acids. CDR3 sequence: CASSTDRDTDTQYF. The CDR3 coding sequence is TGTGCCAGCAGTACCGACAGGGACACAGATACGCAGTATTTT.

V usage is TRBV27 and J usage is TRBJ1-2; perhaps TRBD1 as D (5 bases). V was clipped by 4 bases and J by 4 bases, with 13 bases between them. The CDR3 runs to 14 residues. CDR1 and CDR2 from the germline V gene are MNHEY and SMNVEV (reference sequence). The chain's CDR3 is CASSSPAGSYGYTF. In nucleotides, the CDR3 is TGTGCCAGCAGTTCCCCCGCAGGGTCCTATGGCTACACCTTC.

The rearrangement links TRBV7-3 to TRBJ2-2, with D uncertain. From germline, CDR1 is SGHTA and CDR2 FQGTGA. The CDR3 loop spans 16 amino acids. Trimming removed 2 bases from V and 1 base from J, with 11 bases in between. CDR3 bases: TGTGCCAGCAGCTTAGGGCCTCCCGGGAACACCGGGGAGCTGTTTTTT. The encoded protein is CASSLGPPGNTGELFF.

The chain joins TRBV14 to TRBJ2-1; 10 bases match TRBD2. Trimming cost V 0 bases and J 3 bases; bases outside gene matches: 11. The CDR3 runs 19 residues. The V gene's germline CDR1 is SGHDN and CDR2 FVKESK. The CDR3 sequence is CASSQESWSSGSFYNEQFF. CDR3 bases: TGTGCCAGCAGCCAAGAGAGCTGGTCTAGCGGGAGCTTCTACAATGAGCAGTTCTTC.

The rearrangement links TRBV3-1 (or the pseudogene TRBV3-2) to TRBJ1-1, with D maybe TRBD1 (6 bases). V was pared by 5 bases and J by 5 bases, with 18 bases between. The CDR3 is made up of 15 amino acids. Germline loops: CDR1 LGHDT, CDR2 YNNKEL (reference sequence). CDR3 in DNA: TGTGCCAGCAGCTCCAGGTCACAGGGAAGGACTGAAGCTTTCTTT. Translation gives CASSSRSQGRTEAFF.

This chain uses TRBV5-1 with TRBJ2-3; 7 positions agree with TRBD1. Germline V gene data show CDR1 as SGHRS and CDR2 as YFSETQ. The CDR3 spans 15 residues. With 4 bases clipped from V and 2 bases from J, the junction kept 7 bases outside the gene matches. CDR3 protein: CASSPGGEVTDTQYF. The CDR3 nucleotides are TGCGCCAGCAGCCCAGGGGGAGAAGTCACAGATACGCAGTATTTT.

This clone was picked up one time. The chain is built from TRBV29-1 and TRBJ2-5, with D perhaps matching TRBD2 (5 bases). With 3 bases removed from V and 4 bases from J, the gap between germline ends came to 9 bases. The CDR3 is 12 residues long. Germline CDR1 reads SQVTM; CDR2 reads ANQGSEA. The DNA for the CDR3 is TGCAGCGTTGAGGATGGGAGAGAGACCCAGTACTTC. Protein: CSVEDGRETQYF.

V gene TRBV28 combines with J gene TRBJ2-1; 11 nucleotides agree with TRBD2. The CDR3 is made up of 15 amino acids. Germline trimming cut 6 bases from V and 4 bases from J; bases unmatched to any gene: 5. Germline CDR1 is MDHEN and CDR2 is SYDVKM. This CDR3 is CASRHSGREYNEQFF. CDR3 nucleotide sequence: TGTGCCAGCAGACATAGCGGGAGGGAGTACAATGAGCAGTTCTTC. The whole variable domain, filled in from reference TRBV28 and TRBJ2-1, reads DVKVTQSSRYLVKRTGEKVFLECVQDMDHENMFWYRQDPGLGLRLIYFSYDVKMKEKGDIPEGYSVSREKKERFSLILESASTNQTSMYLCASRHSGREYNEQFFGPGTRLTVL.

The rearrangement links TRBV5-6 to TRBJ2-3; perhaps TRBD2 as D (6 bases). With 5 bases removed from V and 4 bases from J, the gap between germline ends came to 14 bases. CDR3 length: 14 residues. Germline lookup yields CDR1 SGHDT and CDR2 YYEEEE. CDR3 sequence reads: CASRGRSSADTQYF. In DNA form, the CDR3 reads TGTGCCAGCAGAGGGAGGAGTAGCGCAGATACGCAGTATTTT.

The CDR3 sequence is CASSFETSANEQFF. The CDR3 coding sequence is TGTGCCAGCAGCTTTGAGACTAGCGCAAATGAGCAGTTCTTC. The chain links TRBV7-2 to TRBJ2-1; 8 bases line up with TRBD2. The CDR3 has 14 residues. Germline lookup yields CDR1 SGHTA and CDR2 FQGNSA. Trimming took 3 bases from V and 7 from J; bases not matched to a gene: 5.

V usage is TRBV29-1 and J usage is TRBJ1-3; tentatively, D is TRBD1 (5 bases). CDR1 is SQVTM and CDR2 is ANQGSEA in the germline V gene. V lost 2 bases and J lost 2, with 7 bases in between. The CDR3 extends over 13 amino acids. The CDR3 DNA reads as TGCAGCGTTGAAAGACAGACTGGAAACACCATATATTTT. It is translated as CSVERQTGNTIYF.

With regard to this clone: This specimen includes other DNA sequences encoding the same CDR3. This rearrangement joins TRBV6-5 to TRBJ2-4, with 7 bases aligning to TRBD1. Per the germline V gene, CDR1 is MNHEY and CDR2 is SVGAGI. This CDR3 has 15 residues. Trimming at V came to 6 bases and at J to 1 base, leaving 6 bases not matched to a gene. CDR3 DNA sequence: TGTGCCAGCAGCCGAACGACAGGGGCCAAAAACATTCAGTACTTC. Translating gives CASSRTTGAKNIQYF.

The chain joins TRBV25-1 to TRBJ2-3; 9 nucleotides line up with TRBD2. The CDR3 is made up of 16 amino acids. After removal of 4 bases from V and 2 bases from J, the junction contained 7 bases not matched to a gene. The germline V gene encodes CDR1 MGHDK and CDR2 SYGVNS. DNA of the CDR3: TGTGCCAGCAGTGGGCGGGGGGGGCGCAACACAGATACGCAGTATTTT. This codes for CASSGRGGRNTDTQYF.

The chain combines TRBV6-5 with TRBJ1-2, with D perhaps matching TRBD1 (6 bases). CDR3 size: 14 residues. The germline V and J ends were trimmed by 6 bases and 5 bases, with 16 bases remaining between them. CDR1 is MNHEY and CDR2 is SVGAGI in the germline V gene. The CDR3, as DNA: TGTGCCAGCAGCTACGGGACGAGGGGGTATGGCTACACCTTC. This sequence encodes CASSYGTRGYGYTF.

This chain connects TRBV7-9 to TRBJ1-2; D is uncertain. The CDR3 runs to 15 residues. The germline V gene encodes CDR1 SEHNR and CDR2 FQNEAQ (reference sequence). Trimming removed 5 bases from V and 4 bases from J, with 17 bases in between. CDR3 sequence (DNA): TGTGCCAGCAGCCAACGGCTGGATCGAGGCTATGGCTACACCTTC. Translated, it gives CASSQRLDRGYGYTF.

The chain couples TRBV27 to TRBJ1-6, with TRBD1 as a possible D gene (6 bases). V was shortened by 6 bases and J by 7 bases, with 16 bases between the two germline ends. Germline V gene sequence: CDR1 MNHEY, CDR2 SMNVEV (reference sequence). The CDR3 consists of 15 residues. The CDR3 nucleotides read TGTGCCAGCAGACCGACAGGAAATTTAAATTCACCCCTCCACTTT. It yields the protein CASRPTGNLNSPLHF.

This clone was counted only a few times. J is TRBJ2-1 and V is TRBV6-1; D perhaps matches TRBD2 (5 bases). V was pared by 2 bases and J by 3 bases, with 11 bases between. The CDR3 spans 15 residues. Germline V lookup: CDR1 MNHNS, CDR2 SASEGT. In DNA, the CDR3 is TGTGCCAGCAGTGAAATCCCCGGGAACTACAATGAGCAGTTCTTC. This translates into CASSEIPGNYNEQFF.

The rearrangement uses TRBV7-9 and TRBJ2-1, with D possibly being TRBD2 (6 bases). This CDR3 comprises 14 residues. The germline gives CDR1 SEHNR, CDR2 FQNEAQ (reference sequence). V lost 3 bases to trimming and J lost 4 bases, with 10 bases between them. CDR3 loop: CASSFDAGYNEQFF. The CDR3, as DNA: TGTGCCAGCAGCTTTGATGCGGGGTACAATGAGCAGTTCTTC.

The chain couples TRBV5-1 to TRBJ1-2, with 9 bases aligning to TRBD1. Germline-derived CDR1 and CDR2 are SGHRS and YFSETQ. V was clipped by 4 bases and J by 7 bases; unmatched bases: 8. CDR3 length equals 14 residues. DNA of the CDR3: TGCGCCAGCAGCCAACAGGGGGCGCCTAGTGGCTACACCTTC. Its protein product is CASSQQGAPSGYTF.

Here the CDR3 reads CASRTGVRTDTQYF. The CDR3 bases are TGTGCCAGCAGAACGGGAGTCAGAACAGATACGCAGTATTTT. The J gene is TRBJ2-3, the V gene TRBV28; a possible D gene is TRBD2 (6 bases). The germline gives CDR1 MDHEN, CDR2 SYDVKM. The CDR3 consists of 14 residues. Trimming cost V 6 bases and J 3 bases, with 13 bases left between them.